The 13 T cell receptor beta chains listed next were all sequenced from one sample in a study of T cells in localized non-small cell lung cancer. Here immunoSEQ multiplex PCR was the method, and the copy in TCRdb shows in-frame clones only, minus some. The sample holds about 2,400 clones, just under 30% seen once. Sequenced material: normal lung tissue next to the tumor, taken before any cancer treatment. The receptors were gathered from a man aged 40 to 75 with stage I lung adenocarcinoma.

The rearrangement joins TRBV14 to TRBJ2-7, with D possibly matching TRBD1 (6 bases). Germline V gene sequence: CDR1 SGHDN, CDR2 FVKESK. Trimming shortened V by 0 bases and J by 5 bases, and 11 bases separated the two germline ends. The CDR3 consists of 14 residues. The CDR3 protein is CASSQDWTVNEQYF. The DNA of the CDR3 is TGTGCCAGCAGCCAAGATTGGACAGTCAACGAGCAGTACTTC.

The chain joins TRBV9 to TRBJ1-3, with D possibly being TRBD1 (5 bases). The V and J ends lost 0 bases and 0 bases respectively, with 7 bases between them. Germline-derived CDR1 and CDR2 are SGDLS and YYNGEE. The CDR3 spans 15 residues. The CDR3 loop reads CASSVEGVSGNTIYF. CDR3 coding DNA: TGTGCCAGCAGCGTAGAAGGGGTCTCTGGAAACACCATATATTTT.

The gene calls are TRBV6-8 and TRBJ1-3, with 8 nucleotides matching TRBD1. Trimming took 9 bases from V and 3 from J; bases not matched to a gene: 7. Per germline, CDR1 MNHGY and CDR2 SAAAGT. There are 14 residues in the CDR3. The DNA of the CDR3 is TGTGCCAGTGCGGACAGGGATAATGGAAACACCATATATTTT. It encodes CASADRDNGNTIYF.

This clone was seen more than once but under ten times. The chain couples TRBV19 to TRBJ1-6, with D unclear. Germline V gene lookup returns CDR1 LNHDA and CDR2 SQIVND (reference sequence). Trimming removed 5 bases from V and 7 bases from J, with 12 bases in between. This CDR3 contains 14 residues. The CDR3 is CASSFDTENSPLHF. The CDR3, as DNA: TGTGCCAGTAGTTTCGACACTGAAAATTCACCCCTCCACTTT.

This clone is medium-sized in the sample. This rearrangement joins TRBV4-1 to TRBJ1-1; D ambiguous. With 4 bases removed from V and 1 base from J, the gap between germline ends came to 7 bases. Germline CDR1 and CDR2: MGHRA and YSYEKL. CDR3 length equals 13 residues. CDR3 in DNA: TGCGCCAGCAGCCTCGACACGAACACTGAAGCTTTCTTT. Its translation is CASSLDTNTEAFF.

In its sample, this clone was seen a few times. The chain carries TRBV12-5 and TRBJ1-1; TRBD1 matches 9 bases. The CDR3 contains 16 residues. Germline CDR1 and CDR2: LGHNT and FRNRAP. DNA of the CDR3: TGTGCCAGCAATCTCGAACCCGGGACAGGGAGAACCAAAGCTTTCTTT. This translates into CASNLEPGTGRTKAFF.

The V call is TRBV5-1, the J call TRBJ1-4; TRBD1 might be the D (6 bases). V was cut by 4 bases and J by 3 bases, with 10 bases left in between. The CDR3 spans 14 residues. Germline V gene data show CDR1 as SGHRS and CDR2 as YFSETQ. The CDR3 DNA is TGCGCCAGCAGCCCAGGGGTGGCTAATGAAAAACTGTTTTTT. Translation: CASSPGVANEKLFF.

The chain recombines TRBV30 with TRBJ1-6; D unresolved. Germline CDR1 GTSNPN, CDR2 SVGIG (reference sequence). CDR3 size: 13 residues. V was clipped by 7 bases and J by 3 bases, with 10 bases between them. This CDR3 is CASEVGYNSPLHF. The DNA for the CDR3 is TGTGCCTCCGAGGTCGGCTATAATTCACCCCTCCACTTT.

A few counts support this clone. V and J are TRBV9 and TRBJ1-2; D is unresolved. The CDR3 length is 16 residues. CDR1 and CDR2 from the germline V gene are SGDLS and YYNGEE. V was pared by 4 bases and J by 4 bases, with 20 bases between. Written as DNA, the CDR3 is TGTGCCAGCAGCCTAGGACCCCCACCAGAAGGCTATGGCTACACCTTC. Protein: CASSLGPPPEGYGYTF. Using reference TRBV9 and TRBJ1-2 for the parts outside the CDR3, the full variable domain is DSGVTQTPKHLITATGQRVTLRCSPRSGDLSVYWYQQSLDQGLQFLIQYYNGEERAKGNILERFSAQQFPDLHSELNLSSLELGDSALYFCASSLGPPPEGYGYTFGSGTRLTVV.

This clone was seen a few times. The chain is built from TRBV9 and TRBJ1-1, with TRBD1 as a possible D gene (5 bases). CDR3 size: 13 residues. Germline V CDR1 and CDR2: SGDLS, YYNGEE. V was cut by 0 bases and J by 4 bases, with 7 bases left in between. The DNA of the CDR3 is TGTGCCAGCAGCGTAGGGGGGACCACTGAAGCTTTCTTT. Protein: CASSVGGTTEAFF.

The chain employs TRBV5-1 and TRBJ2-2; D gene unclear. CDR1 and CDR2 from the germline V gene are SGHRS and YFSETQ. V lost 3 bases and J 6 bases, leaving 12 bases between the germline ends. The CDR3 is made up of 14 amino acids. CDR3 nucleotide sequence: TGCGCCAGCAGCTCGGGTAATGTGGCCGGGGAGCTGTTTTTT. It translates to CASSSGNVAGELFF. Together with reference TRBV5-1 and TRBJ2-2, the CDR3 gives the full variable domain: KAGVTQTPRYLIKTRGQQVTLSCSPISGHRSVSWYQQTPGQGLQFLFEYFSETQRNKGNFPGRFSGRQFSNSRSEMNVSTLELGDSALYLCASSSGNVAGELFFGEGSRLTVL.

This rearrangement joins TRBV29-1 to TRBJ2-3; 8 nucleotides agree with TRBD1. This CDR3 comprises 16 residues. V was pared by 6 bases and J by 0 bases, with 11 bases of the junction left unmatched. Germline V gives CDR1 SQVTM, CDR2 ANQGSEA. The CDR3 spells CSVEIRQGQSTDTQYF. CDR3 bases: TGCAGCGTGGAAATACGACAGGGGCAAAGCACAGATACGCAGTATTTT.

The chain links TRBV6-8 to TRBJ2-5; possible D gene TRBD2, 7 bases. There are 15 residues in the CDR3. Germline assignment: CDR1 MNHGY and CDR2 SAAAGT. V lost 6 bases to trimming and J lost 5 bases, with 19 bases between them. The CDR3 loop is CASRRGGALGETQYF. The CDR3 DNA sequence: TGTGCCAGCAGGAGGGGGGGGGCTCTTGGGGAGACCCAGTACTTC.